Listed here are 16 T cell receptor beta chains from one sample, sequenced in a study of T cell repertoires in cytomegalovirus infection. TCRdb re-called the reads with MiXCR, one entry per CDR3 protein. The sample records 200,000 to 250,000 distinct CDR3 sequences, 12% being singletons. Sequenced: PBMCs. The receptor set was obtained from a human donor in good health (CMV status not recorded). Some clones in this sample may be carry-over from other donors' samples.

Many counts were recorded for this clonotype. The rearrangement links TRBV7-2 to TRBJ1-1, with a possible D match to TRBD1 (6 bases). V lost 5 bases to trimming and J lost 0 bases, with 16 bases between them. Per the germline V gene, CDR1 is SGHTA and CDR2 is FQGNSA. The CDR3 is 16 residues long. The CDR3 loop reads CASSPRPGHLNTEAFF. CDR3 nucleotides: TGTGCCAGCAGCCCTCGACCGGGACACTTGAACACTGAAGCTTTCTTT.

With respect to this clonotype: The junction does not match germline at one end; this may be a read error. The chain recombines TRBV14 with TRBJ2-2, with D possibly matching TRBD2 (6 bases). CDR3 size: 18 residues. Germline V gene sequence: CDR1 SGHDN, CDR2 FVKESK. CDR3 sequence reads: CGSSQDRWRGPNTGELFF. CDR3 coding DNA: TGTGGCAGCAGCCAAGATCGGTGGAGGGGTCCTAACACCGGGGAGCTGTTTTTT.

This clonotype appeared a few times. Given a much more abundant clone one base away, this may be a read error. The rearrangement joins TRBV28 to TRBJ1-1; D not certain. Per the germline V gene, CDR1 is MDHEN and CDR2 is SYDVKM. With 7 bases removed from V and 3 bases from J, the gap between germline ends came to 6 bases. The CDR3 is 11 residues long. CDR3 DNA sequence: TGTGCCAGCACCTGGGACACTGAAGCTTTCTTT. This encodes CASTWDTEAFF.

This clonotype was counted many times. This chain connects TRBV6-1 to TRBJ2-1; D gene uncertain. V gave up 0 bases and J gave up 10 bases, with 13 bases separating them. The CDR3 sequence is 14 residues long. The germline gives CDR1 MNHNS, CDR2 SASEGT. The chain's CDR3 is CASSEAAEPREQFF. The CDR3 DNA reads TGTGCCAGCAGTGAAGCCGCAGAACCCCGGGAGCAGTTCTTC.

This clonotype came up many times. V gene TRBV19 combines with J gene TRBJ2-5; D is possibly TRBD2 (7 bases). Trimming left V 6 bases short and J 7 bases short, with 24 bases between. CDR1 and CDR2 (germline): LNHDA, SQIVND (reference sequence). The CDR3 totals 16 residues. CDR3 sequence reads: CASRPRGGNSKATQYF. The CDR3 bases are TGTGCCAGTAGACCAAGGGGGGGGAATAGCAAGGCGACCCAGTACTTC.

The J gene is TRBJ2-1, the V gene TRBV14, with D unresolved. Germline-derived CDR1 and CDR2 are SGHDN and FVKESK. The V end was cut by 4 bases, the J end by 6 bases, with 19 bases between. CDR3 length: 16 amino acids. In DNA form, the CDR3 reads TGTGCCAGCAGCCCGAATGGACGTGGGATTGGCAATGAGCAGTTCTTC. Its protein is CASSPNGRGIGNEQFF. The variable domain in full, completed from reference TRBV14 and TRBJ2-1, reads EAGVTQFPSHSVIEKGQTVTLRCDPISGHDNLYWYRRVMGKEIKFLLHFVKESKQDESGMPNNRFLAERTGGTYSTLKVQPAELEDSGVYFCASSPNGRGIGNEQFFGPGTRLTVL.

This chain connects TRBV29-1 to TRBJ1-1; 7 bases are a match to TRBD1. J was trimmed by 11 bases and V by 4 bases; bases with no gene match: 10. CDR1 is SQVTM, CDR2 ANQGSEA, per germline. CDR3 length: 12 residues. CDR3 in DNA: TGCAGCGTTGGAGGGGGCGAGATCTTTGCTTTCTTT. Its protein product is CSVGGGEIFAFF.

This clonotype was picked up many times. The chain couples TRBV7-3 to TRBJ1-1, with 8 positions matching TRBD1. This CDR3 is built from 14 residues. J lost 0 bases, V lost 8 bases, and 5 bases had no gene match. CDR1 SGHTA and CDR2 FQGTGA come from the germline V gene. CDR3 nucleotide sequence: TGTGCCAGCTCCGTCAGGGGGCTGAACACTGAAGCTTTCTTT. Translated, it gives CASSVRGLNTEAFF. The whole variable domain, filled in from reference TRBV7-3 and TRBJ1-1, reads GAGVSQTPSNKVTEKGKYVELRCDPISGHTALYWYRQSLGQGPEFLIYFQGTGAADDSGLPNDRFFAVRPEGSVSTLKIQRTERGDSAVYLCASSVRGLNTEAFFGQGTRLTVV.

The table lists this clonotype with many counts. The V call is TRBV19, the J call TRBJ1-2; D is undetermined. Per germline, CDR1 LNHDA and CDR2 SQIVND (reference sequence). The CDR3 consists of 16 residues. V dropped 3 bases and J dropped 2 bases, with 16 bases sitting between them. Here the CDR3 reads CASSMSLGGANYGYTF. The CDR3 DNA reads TGTGCCAGTAGTATGTCCCTCGGAGGTGCCAACTATGGCTACACCTTC.

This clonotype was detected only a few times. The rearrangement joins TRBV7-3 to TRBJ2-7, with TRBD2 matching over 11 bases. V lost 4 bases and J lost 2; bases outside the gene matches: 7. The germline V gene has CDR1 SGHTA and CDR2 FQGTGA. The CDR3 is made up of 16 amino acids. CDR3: CASSSSGTSGPYEQYF. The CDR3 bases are TGTGCCAGCAGCTCCTCCGGGACTAGCGGTCCCTACGAGCAGTACTTC.

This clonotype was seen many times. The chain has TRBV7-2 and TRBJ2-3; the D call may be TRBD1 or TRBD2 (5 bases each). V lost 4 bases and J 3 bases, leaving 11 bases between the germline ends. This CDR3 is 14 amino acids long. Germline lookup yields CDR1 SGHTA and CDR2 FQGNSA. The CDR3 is CASSSEGPTDTQYF. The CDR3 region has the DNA TGTGCCAGCAGCTCTGAGGGGCCGACAGATACGCAGTATTTT.

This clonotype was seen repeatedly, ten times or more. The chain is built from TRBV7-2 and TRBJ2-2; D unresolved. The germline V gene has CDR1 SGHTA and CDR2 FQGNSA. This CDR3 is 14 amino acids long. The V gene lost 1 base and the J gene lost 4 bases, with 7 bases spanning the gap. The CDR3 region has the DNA TGTGCCAGCAGCTTAGGGTATCTCACCGGGGAGCTGTTTTTT. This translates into CASSLGYLTGELFF.

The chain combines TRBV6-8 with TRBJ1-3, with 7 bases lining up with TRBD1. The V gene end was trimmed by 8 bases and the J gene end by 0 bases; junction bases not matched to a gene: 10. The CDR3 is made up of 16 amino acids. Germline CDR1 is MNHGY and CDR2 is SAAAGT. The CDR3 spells CASRSPTGASGNTIYF. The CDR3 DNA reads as TGTGCCAGCCGATCCCCAACAGGGGCCTCTGGAAACACCATATATTTT.

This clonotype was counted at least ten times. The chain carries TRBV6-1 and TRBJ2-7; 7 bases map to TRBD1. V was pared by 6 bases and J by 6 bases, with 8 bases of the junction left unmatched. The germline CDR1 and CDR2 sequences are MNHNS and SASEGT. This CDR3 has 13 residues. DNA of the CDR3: TGTGCCAGCAGCTGGACAGGAGAACGCGAGCAGTACTTC. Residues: CASSWTGEREQYF.

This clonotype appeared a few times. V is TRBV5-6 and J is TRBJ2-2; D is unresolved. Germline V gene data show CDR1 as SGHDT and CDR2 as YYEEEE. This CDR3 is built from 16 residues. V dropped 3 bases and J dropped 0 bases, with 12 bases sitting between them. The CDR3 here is CASSWVQNPNTGELFF. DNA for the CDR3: TGTGCCAGCAGCTGGGTTCAGAATCCGAACACCGGGGAGCTGTTTTTT.

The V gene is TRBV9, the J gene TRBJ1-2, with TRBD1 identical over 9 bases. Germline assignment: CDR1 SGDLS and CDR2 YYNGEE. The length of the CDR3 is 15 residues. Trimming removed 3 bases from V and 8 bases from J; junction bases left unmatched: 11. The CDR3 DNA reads TGTGCCAGCAGCGGGACAGGGGCCCTTTTTTCGGGCTACACCTTC. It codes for CASSGTGALFSGYTF.